The 22 T cell receptor beta chains given below trace back to one sample, sequenced in a study of identical twins. TCRdb reprocessed the 5' RACE reads with MiXCR, giving one entry per CDR3 protein. Here the sample spans hundreds of thousands of distinct CDR3 sequences, about 7.6% being singletons. These records were also assigned to another study, of yellow fever vaccine responses in identical twins.

Sequenced input: PBMCs. All receptors come from a young woman in good health.

This clonotype was observed a handful of times. The genes are TRBV20-1 and TRBJ2-5; unclear D gene. This CDR3 region has 14 residues. Trimming shortened V by 1 base and J by 5 bases, and 14 bases separated the two germline ends. Germline lookup yields CDR1 DFQATT and CDR2 SNEGSKA (reference sequence). The CDR3 protein is CSARAPSGQETQYF. The DNA for the CDR3 is TGCAGTGCTAGAGCTCCAAGTGGGCAGGAGACCCAGTACTTC.

The V and J genes are TRBV5-1 and TRBJ1-2; 10 nucleotides match TRBD1. Germline trimming cut 4 bases from V and 5 bases from J; bases unmatched to any gene: 11. The germline V gene has CDR1 SGHRS and CDR2 YFSETQ. CDR3 length: 16 residues. The CDR3, as DNA: TGCGCCAGCAGCCTAACGACGGGACAGGGGATTTATGGCTACACCTTC. Residues: CASSLTTGQGIYGYTF.

This clonotype was counted only a few times. The chain couples TRBV28 to TRBJ2-6; TRBD2 matches at 14 bases. With V trimmed by 7 bases and J by 1 base, 3 bases remained unmatched. Germline V gives CDR1 MDHEN, CDR2 SYDVKM. The CDR3 extends over 17 amino acids. The DNA of the CDR3 is TGTGCCAGCAAGGGGACTAGCGGGAGTTCTGGGGCCAACGTCCTGACTTTC. Protein: CASKGTSGSSGANVLTF.

The rearrangement links TRBV9 to TRBJ1-6; TRBD1 matches 7 bases. This CDR3 is 14 amino acids long. The ends lost 0 bases at V and 7 bases at J; junction bases unmatched: 1. Germline V lookup: CDR1 SGDLS, CDR2 YYNGEE. The DNA for the CDR3 is TGTGCCAGCAGCGTAGAGGGACAGAATTCACCCCTCCACTTT. Translated: CASSVEGQNSPLHF. The full variable domain, in which reference TRBV9 and TRBJ1-6 provide the parts outside the CDR3, is DSGVTQTPKHLITATGQRVTLRCSPRSGDLSVYWYQQSLDQGLQFLIQYYNGEERAKGNILERFSAQQFPDLHSELNLSSLELGDSALYFCASSVEGQNSPLHFGNGTRLTVT.

The chain combines TRBV28 with TRBJ2-7, with D tentatively TRBD2 (6 bases). Germline V gene data show CDR1 as MDHEN and CDR2 as SYDVKM. CDR3 size: 14 residues. Between the trimmed V and J ends, which lost 4 bases and 0 bases, there was a span of 10 bases. The CDR3 is CASSSAGSSYEQYV. The CDR3 DNA reads TGTGCCAGCAGTTCGGCCGGGAGCTCCTACGAGCAGTACGTC.

A note on this clonotype: This may stem from a read error, because a much larger clone lies one nucleotide away. DNA for the CDR3: TGTACCAGCAGGATCAGGGACTGGGGGACCCAGTACTTC. It is translated as CTSRIRDWGTQYF. The chain couples TRBV12-3 or TRBV12-4 to TRBJ2-5; maybe TRBD2 (6 bases). The CDR3 length is 13 residues.

The CDR3 sequence: CASMREGNTGELFF. The CDR3, as DNA: TGTGCCAGTATGCGGGAGGGGAACACCGGGGAGCTGTTTTTT. The chain has TRBV19 and TRBJ2-2, with 9 bases aligning to TRBD2. Per germline, CDR1 LNHDA and CDR2 SQIVND (reference sequence). This CDR3 contains 14 residues. V was pared by 7 bases and J by 1 base, with 1 base of the junction left unmatched.

This clonotype was counted at least ten times. The chain's CDR3 is CATSAGFHTEAFF. Written as DNA, the CDR3 is TGTGCCACCTCTGCGGGGTTTCACACTGAAGCTTTCTTT. The gene calls are TRBV15 and TRBJ1-1; D is undetermined. Germline assignment: CDR1 LNHNV and CDR2 YYDKDF (reference sequence). The CDR3 contains 13 residues. V lost 8 bases and J lost 3, with 13 bases in between.

This clonotype was seen ten or more times. J is TRBJ2-7 and V is TRBV12-3 or TRBV12-4; TRBD2 is a possible D gene (5 bases). The length of the CDR3 is 14 residues. Trimming removed 2 bases at V and 2 bases at J, with 10 bases between. In DNA, the CDR3 is TGTGCCAGCAGTTTATACGGGATGACCTACGAGCAGTACTTC. Its protein is CASSLYGMTYEQYF.

This clonotype was detected many times. This chain joins TRBV10-3 and TRBJ1-2, with 9 bases fitting TRBD1. The germline V gene has CDR1 ENHRY and CDR2 SYGVKD. The CDR3 has 14 amino acids. V lost 7 bases, J lost 2 bases, and 5 bases stayed unmatched. This CDR3 is CAITPGTGNYGYTF. DNA of the CDR3: TGTGCCATCACCCCCGGGACAGGGAACTATGGCTACACCTTC.

CDR3 coding DNA: TGCGCCAGCAGCCAAGACCTCGCACGTTCACCCCTCCACTTT. This codes for CASSQDLARSPLHF. The chain recombines TRBV4-1 with TRBJ1-6, with D hard to call. CDR1 and CDR2 from the germline V gene are MGHRA and YSYEKL. Trimming left V 0 bases short and J 9 bases short, with 9 bases between. The CDR3 length is 14 residues.

This clonotype was seen at least ten times. This chain joins TRBV12-3 or TRBV12-4 and TRBJ1-5; no clear D. V lost 3 bases, J lost 3 bases, and 6 bases lay in between. The CDR3 sequence is 13 residues long. CDR3 protein: CASSFRLNQPQHF. CDR3 bases: TGTGCCAGCAGTTTTCGCCTCAATCAGCCCCAGCATTTT.

This clonotype was picked up many times. V is TRBV29-1 and J is TRBJ2-5, with D possibly being TRBD1 or TRBD2 (6 bases each). V lost 8 bases, J lost 3 bases, and 13 bases lay in between. This CDR3 has 12 residues. Germline V gives CDR1 SQVTM, CDR2 ANQGSEA. The DNA for the CDR3 is TGCAGCATCAGGAGGGGGAAAGAGACCCAGTACTTC. Its protein is CSIRRGKETQYF. The full variable domain, in which reference TRBV29-1 and TRBJ2-5 provide the parts outside the CDR3, is SAVISQKPSRDICQRGTSLTIQCQVDSQVTMMFWYRQQPGQSLTLIATANQGSEATYESGFVIDKFPISRPNLTFSTLTVSNMSPEDSSIYLCSIRRGKETQYFGPGTRLLVL.

This clonotype has just a few counts. The chain links TRBV5-6 to TRBJ2-6; TRBD1 is a possible D gene (5 bases). The V gene's germline CDR1 is SGHDT and CDR2 YYEEEE. V dropped 4 bases and J dropped 7 bases, with 12 bases sitting between them. The CDR3 has 14 residues. The CDR3 nucleotides are TGTGCCAGCAGCACCCCCCAGGGAGCCAACGTCCTGACTTTC. Its translation is CASSTPQGANVLTF.

In this sample, this clonotype turned up a few times. V is TRBV19 and J is TRBJ2-7, with D perhaps TRBD1 (5 bases). This CDR3 has 13 residues. The V gene's germline CDR1 is LNHDA and CDR2 SQIVND (reference sequence). With 4 bases removed from V and 3 bases from J, the gap between germline ends came to 10 bases. The CDR3 loop is CASSSGAYYEQYF. In DNA form, the CDR3 reads TGTGCCAGTAGTAGTGGGGCGTACTACGAGCAGTACTTC.

The gene calls are TRBV18 and TRBJ2-6; D is uncertain. V was trimmed by 1 base and J by 0 bases, leaving 7 bases between them. This CDR3 comprises 16 residues. CDR1 KGHSH and CDR2 LQKENI come from the germline V gene. The CDR3 sequence is CASSPLGSSGANVLTF. CDR3 coding DNA: TGTGCCAGCTCACCACTCGGTAGCTCTGGGGCCAACGTCCTGACTTTC.

The V and J genes are TRBV7-3 and TRBJ2-1, with 7 bases matching TRBD2. Germline V CDR1 and CDR2: SGHTA, FQGTGA. The CDR3 loop spans 15 amino acids. Trimming at V came to 0 bases and at J to 7 bases, leaving 6 bases not matched to a gene. In DNA form, the CDR3 reads TGTGCCAGCAGCTTAACCCTGACTAGCAATAATGAGCAGTTCTTC. Encoded protein: CASSLTLTSNNEQFF.

This clonotype was detected ten times or more. This chain joins TRBV4-1 and TRBJ2-1; either TRBD1 or TRBD2 may supply D (5 bases each). This CDR3 is 13 amino acids long. V was trimmed by 0 bases and J by 9 bases, leaving 9 bases between them. Germline assignment: CDR1 MGHRA and CDR2 YSYEKL. The CDR3 sequence is CASSQDRGAEQFF. For the CDR3, the DNA is TGCGCCAGCAGCCAAGATAGAGGGGCTGAGCAGTTCTTC.

This clonotype occurred many times. The chain couples TRBV14 to TRBJ1-1, with D hard to call. The V end lost 1 base, the J end lost 7 bases, and 13 bases lay between the germline ends. The CDR3 extends over 14 amino acids. Germline V CDR1 and CDR2: SGHDN, FVKESK. The CDR3 nucleotides are TGTGCCAGCAGCCAAGTAAATGGGGTTGGTGAAGCTTTCTTT. It translates to CASSQVNGVGEAFF.

This clonotype occurred many times. The J gene is TRBJ2-7, the V gene TRBV10-2, with no clear D. V dropped 2 bases and J dropped 5 bases, with 7 bases sitting between them. The V gene's germline CDR1 is WSHSY and CDR2 SAAADI. The length of the CDR3 is 12 residues. CDR3 sequence reads: CASSEGVNEQYV. The DNA of the CDR3 is TGCGCCAGCAGTGAGGGGGTTAACGAGCAGTACGTC.

The chain combines TRBV10-3 with TRBJ2-6; D might be TRBD2 (6 bases). The CDR3 covers 15 residues. Germline values: CDR1 ENHRY, CDR2 SYGVKD. Between the trimmed V and J ends, which lost 7 bases and 0 bases, there was a span of 10 bases. The CDR3 nucleotides are TGTGCCATCATGGCGGGAAGCTCTGGGGCCAACGTCCTGACTTTC. Its protein product is CAIMAGSSGANVLTF.

The genes are TRBV15 and TRBJ2-1; the match to TRBD2 covers 13 bases. CDR3 length: 13 amino acids. Trimming at V came to 8 bases and at J to 9 bases, leaving 4 bases not matched to a gene. From germline, CDR1 is LNHNV and CDR2 YYDKDF (reference sequence). This chain's CDR3 is CATRTSGSREQFF. CDR3 nucleotide sequence: TGTGCCACCCGGACTAGCGGGAGTCGTGAGCAGTTCTTC.